This TCR beta chain is drawn from a study of vaccination and CD4 T cells after COVID-19. At the level of the study: The stimulating agents, overlapping spike peptides, came from SARS-CoV-2, HCoV-NL63, HCoV-OC43 and HCoV-229E.

Treatment reported: 10-day PBMC culture with coronavirus spike peptide pools or control peptides (ViraFEST assay). Collection of the unexposed donor's CD4+ T cells took place before the COVID-19 pandemic (2011-2018). It was after around ten days of culture that CD4+ T cells were isolated by negative selection. Scientists ran DNA taken from cultured CD4+ T cells through the Oncomine TCR Beta short-read assay for sequencing. Investigators isolated genomic DNA from cultured CD4+ T cells. TCRdb used MiXCR to reprocess the PCR reads, holding one entry per CDR3 protein. The sample records fewer than 8,000 distinct CDR3 sequences, 35% being singletons. About this clonotype itself: Its antigen is as yet unknown.

The length of the CDR3 is 17 residues. CDR1 is MNHEY and CDR2 is SVGAGI in the germline V gene. V lost 0 bases and J lost 2, with 14 bases in between. The receptor's source is a human donor in good health. The rearrangement joins TRBV6-5 to TRBJ2-1; D tentatively fits TRBD1 or TRBD2 (5 bases each). The specimen sequenced was CD4+ T cells from blood, cultured in vitro. In nucleotides, the CDR3 is TGTGCCAGCAGTTACTCGAGGGGTCCGGAGGCCTACAATGAGCAGTTCTTC. Translated: CASSYSRGPEAYNEQFF.